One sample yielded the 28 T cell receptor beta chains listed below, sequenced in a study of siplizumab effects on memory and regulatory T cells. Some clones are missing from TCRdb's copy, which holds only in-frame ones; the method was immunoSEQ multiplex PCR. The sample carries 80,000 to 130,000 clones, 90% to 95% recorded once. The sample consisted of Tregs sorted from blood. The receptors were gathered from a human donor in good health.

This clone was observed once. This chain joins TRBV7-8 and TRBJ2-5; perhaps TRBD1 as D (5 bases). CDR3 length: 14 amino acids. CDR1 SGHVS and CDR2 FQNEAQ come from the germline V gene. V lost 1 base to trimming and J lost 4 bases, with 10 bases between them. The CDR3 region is CASSLVPGIETQYF. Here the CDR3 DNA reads TGTGCCAGCAGCTTAGTTCCAGGGATAGAGACCCAGTACTTC.

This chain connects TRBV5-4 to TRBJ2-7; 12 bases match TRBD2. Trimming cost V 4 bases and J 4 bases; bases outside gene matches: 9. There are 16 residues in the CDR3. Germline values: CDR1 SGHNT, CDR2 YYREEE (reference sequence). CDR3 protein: CASSVVLAGGRYEQYF. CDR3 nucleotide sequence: TGTGCCAGCAGCGTGGTGCTAGCGGGAGGGCGGTACGAGCAGTACTTC.

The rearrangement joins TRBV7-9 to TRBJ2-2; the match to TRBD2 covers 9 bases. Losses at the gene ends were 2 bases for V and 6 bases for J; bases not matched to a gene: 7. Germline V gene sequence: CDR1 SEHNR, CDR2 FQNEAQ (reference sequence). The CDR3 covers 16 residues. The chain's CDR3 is CASSLFGGRASGELFF. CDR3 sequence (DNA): TGTGCCAGCAGCTTATTCGGCGGGAGGGCCTCCGGGGAGCTGTTTTTT.

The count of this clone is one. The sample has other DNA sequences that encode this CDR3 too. In DNA form, the CDR3 reads TGCGCCAGCAGCCGGGACAGTAATCAGCCCCAGCATTTT. Its protein is CASSRDSNQPQHF. This chain connects TRBV5-1 to TRBJ1-5; 7 nucleotides align to TRBD1. V lost 4 bases and J lost 4; bases outside the gene matches: 2. The germline gives CDR1 SGHRS, CDR2 YFSETQ. The CDR3 consists of 13 residues.

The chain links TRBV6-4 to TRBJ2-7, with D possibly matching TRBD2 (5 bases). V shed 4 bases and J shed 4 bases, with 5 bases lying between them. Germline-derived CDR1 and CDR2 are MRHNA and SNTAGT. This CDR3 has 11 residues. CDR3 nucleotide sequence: TGTGCCAGCAGTGGAGGGTACGAGCAGTACTTC. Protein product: CASSGGYEQYF.

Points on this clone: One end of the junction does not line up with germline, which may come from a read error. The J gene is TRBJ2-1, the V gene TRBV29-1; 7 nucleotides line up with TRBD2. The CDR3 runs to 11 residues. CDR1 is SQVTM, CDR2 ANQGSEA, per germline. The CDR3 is CSALLASQPVF. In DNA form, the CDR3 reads TGCAGCGCTTTACTAGCGTCCCAACCCGTCTTC.

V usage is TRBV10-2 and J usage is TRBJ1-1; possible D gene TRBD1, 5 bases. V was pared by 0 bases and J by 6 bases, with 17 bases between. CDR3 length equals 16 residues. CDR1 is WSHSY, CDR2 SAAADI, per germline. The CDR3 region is CASSESREWRGPEAFF. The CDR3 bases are TGCGCCAGCAGTGAGTCCAGGGAGTGGAGGGGACCTGAAGCTTTCTTT.

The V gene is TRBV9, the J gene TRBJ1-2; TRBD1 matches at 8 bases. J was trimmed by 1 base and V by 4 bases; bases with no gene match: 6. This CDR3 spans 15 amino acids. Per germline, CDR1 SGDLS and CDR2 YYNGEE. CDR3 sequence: CASSPPTGDNYGYTF. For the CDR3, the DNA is TGTGCCAGCAGCCCTCCGACAGGGGATAACTATGGCTACACCTTC.

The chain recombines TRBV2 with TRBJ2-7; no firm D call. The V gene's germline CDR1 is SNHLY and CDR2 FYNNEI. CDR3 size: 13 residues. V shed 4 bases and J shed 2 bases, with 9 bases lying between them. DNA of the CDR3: TGTGCCAGCAGTGCGCAGGCAACCTACGAGCAGTACTTC. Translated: CASSAQATYEQYF.

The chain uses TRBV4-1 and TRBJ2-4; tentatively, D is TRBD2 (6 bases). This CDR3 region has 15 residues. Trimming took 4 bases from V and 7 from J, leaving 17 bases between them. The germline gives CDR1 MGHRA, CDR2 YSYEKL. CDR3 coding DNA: TGCGCCAGCAGCCGAGAAGACATGGAGGGGAACATTCAGTACTTC. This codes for CASSREDMEGNIQYF.

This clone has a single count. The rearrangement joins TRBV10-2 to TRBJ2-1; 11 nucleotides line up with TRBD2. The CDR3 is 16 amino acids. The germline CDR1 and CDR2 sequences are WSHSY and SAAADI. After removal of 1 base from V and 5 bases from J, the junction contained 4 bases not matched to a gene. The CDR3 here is CASSEFPGLADNEQFF. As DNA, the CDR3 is TGCGCCAGCAGTGAGTTTCCGGGACTAGCGGACAATGAGCAGTTCTTC.

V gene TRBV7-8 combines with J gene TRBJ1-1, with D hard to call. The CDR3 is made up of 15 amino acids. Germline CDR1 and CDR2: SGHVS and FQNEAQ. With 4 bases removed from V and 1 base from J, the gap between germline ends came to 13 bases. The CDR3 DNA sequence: TGTGCCAGCAGCTACCGGCAGAGATCGAACACTGAAGCTTTCTTT. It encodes CASSYRQRSNTEAFF. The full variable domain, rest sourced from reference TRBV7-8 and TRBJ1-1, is GAGVSQSPRYKVAKRGQDVALRCDPISGHVSLFWYQQALGQGPEFLTYFQNEAQLDKSGLPSDRFFAERPEGSVSTLKIQRTQQEDSAVYLCASSYRQRSNTEAFFGQGTRLTVV.

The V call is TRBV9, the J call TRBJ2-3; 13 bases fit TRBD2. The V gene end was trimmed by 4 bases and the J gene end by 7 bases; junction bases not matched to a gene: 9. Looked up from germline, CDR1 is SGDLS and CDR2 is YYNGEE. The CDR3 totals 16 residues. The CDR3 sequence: CASSPQPGLAGNTQYF. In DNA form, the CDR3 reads TGTGCCAGCAGCCCCCAGCCGGGACTAGCGGGAAATACGCAGTATTTT.

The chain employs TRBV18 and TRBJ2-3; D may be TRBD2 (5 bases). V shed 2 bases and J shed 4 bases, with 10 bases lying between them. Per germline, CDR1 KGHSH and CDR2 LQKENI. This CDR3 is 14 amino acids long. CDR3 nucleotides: TGTGCCAGCTCACCAATCCGGGATGCAGATACGCAGTATTTT. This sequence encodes CASSPIRDADTQYF.

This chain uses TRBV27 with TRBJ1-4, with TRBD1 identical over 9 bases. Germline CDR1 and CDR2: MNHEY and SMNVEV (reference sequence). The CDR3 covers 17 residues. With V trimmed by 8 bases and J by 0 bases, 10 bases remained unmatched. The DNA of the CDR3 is TGTGCCAGCGGACCGGGACAGGGATATTCAACTAATGAAAAACTGTTTTTT. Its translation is CASGPGQGYSTNEKLFF.

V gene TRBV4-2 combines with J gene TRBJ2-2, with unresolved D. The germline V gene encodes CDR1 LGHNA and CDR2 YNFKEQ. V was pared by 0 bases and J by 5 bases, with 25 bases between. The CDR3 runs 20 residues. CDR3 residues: CASSQDLFGSRIGGTGELFF. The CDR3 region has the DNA TGTGCCAGCAGCCAAGATTTGTTCGGCTCCCGTATCGGTGGGACCGGGGAGCTGTTTTTT.

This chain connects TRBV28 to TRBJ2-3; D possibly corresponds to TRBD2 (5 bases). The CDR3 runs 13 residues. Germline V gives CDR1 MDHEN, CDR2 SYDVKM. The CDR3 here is CASAGPSTDTQYF. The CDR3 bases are TGTGCGTCGGCGGGTCCTAGCACAGATACGCAGTATTTT.

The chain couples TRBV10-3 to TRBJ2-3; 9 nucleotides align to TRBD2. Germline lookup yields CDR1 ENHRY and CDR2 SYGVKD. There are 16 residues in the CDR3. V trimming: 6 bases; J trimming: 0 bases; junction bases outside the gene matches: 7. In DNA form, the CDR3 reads TGTGCCATCAGACCGACTAGCGGAACTAGCACAGATACGCAGTATTTT. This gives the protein CAIRPTSGTSTDTQYF.

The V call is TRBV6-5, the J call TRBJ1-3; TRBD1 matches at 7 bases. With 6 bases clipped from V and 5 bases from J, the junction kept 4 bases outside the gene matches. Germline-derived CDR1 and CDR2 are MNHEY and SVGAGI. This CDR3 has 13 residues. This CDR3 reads CASRQGIRNTIYF. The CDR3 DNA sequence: TGTGCCAGCAGACAGGGGATCAGAAACACCATATATTTT.

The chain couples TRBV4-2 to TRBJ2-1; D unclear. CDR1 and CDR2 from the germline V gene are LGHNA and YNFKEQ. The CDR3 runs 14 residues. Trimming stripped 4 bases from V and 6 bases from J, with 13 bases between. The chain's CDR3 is CASSRQEGANEQFF. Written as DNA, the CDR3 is TGTGCCAGCAGCCGACAAGAAGGAGCCAATGAGCAGTTCTTC.

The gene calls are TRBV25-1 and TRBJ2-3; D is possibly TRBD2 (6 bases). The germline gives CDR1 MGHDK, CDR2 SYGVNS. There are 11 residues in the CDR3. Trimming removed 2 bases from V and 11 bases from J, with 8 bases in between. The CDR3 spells CASSEAGLQYF. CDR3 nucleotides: TGTGCCAGCAGTGAAGCGGGGCTGCAGTATTTT.

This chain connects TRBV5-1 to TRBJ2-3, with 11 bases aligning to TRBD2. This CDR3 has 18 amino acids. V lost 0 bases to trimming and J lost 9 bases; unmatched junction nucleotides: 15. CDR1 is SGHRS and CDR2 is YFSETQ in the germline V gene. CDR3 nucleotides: TGCGCCAGCAGCTTGGCCCGGGCCACCGGGACTAGCGGATCCACGCAGTATTTT. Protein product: CASSLARATGTSGSTQYF.

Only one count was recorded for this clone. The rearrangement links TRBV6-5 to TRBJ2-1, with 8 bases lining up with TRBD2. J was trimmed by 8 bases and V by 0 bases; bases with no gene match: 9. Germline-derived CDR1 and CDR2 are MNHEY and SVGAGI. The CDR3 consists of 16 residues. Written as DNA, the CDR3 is TGTGCCAGCAGTTACTCGGGTCTAGCGGGTCGCGATGAGCAGTTCTTC. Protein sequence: CASSYSGLAGRDEQFF.

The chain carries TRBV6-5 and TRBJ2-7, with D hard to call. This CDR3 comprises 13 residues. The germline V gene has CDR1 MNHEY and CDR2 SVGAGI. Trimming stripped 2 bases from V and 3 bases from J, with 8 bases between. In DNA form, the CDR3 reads TGTGCCAGCAGTTACATGGCGAACTACGAGCAGTACTTC. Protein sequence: CASSYMANYEQYF.

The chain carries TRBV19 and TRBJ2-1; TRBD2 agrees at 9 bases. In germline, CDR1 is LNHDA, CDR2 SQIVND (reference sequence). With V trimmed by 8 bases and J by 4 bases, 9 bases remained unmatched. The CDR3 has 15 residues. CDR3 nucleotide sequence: TGTGCCAGTCAACCATTTAGCGGGAGTTACAATGAGCAGTTCTTC. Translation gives CASQPFSGSYNEQFF.

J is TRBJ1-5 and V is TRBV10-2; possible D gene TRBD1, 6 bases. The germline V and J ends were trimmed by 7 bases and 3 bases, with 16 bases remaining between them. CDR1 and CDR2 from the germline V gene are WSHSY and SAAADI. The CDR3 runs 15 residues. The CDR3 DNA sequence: TGCGCCAGCAAACTCTCTGGGGGCATCAATCAGCCCCAGCATTTT. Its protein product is CASKLSGGINQPQHF.

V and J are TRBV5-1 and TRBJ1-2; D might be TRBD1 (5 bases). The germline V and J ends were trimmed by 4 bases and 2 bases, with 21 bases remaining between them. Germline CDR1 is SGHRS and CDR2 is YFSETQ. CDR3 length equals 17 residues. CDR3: CASSPRIQGGYNYGYTF. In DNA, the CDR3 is TGCGCCAGCAGCCCGCGCATTCAGGGAGGATACAACTATGGCTACACCTTC.

The CDR3 is CAIARIDEQFF. CDR3 coding DNA: TGTGCCATCGCCAGGATCGATGAGCAGTTCTTC. V and J are TRBV10-3 and TRBJ2-1; D unresolved. CDR1 and CDR2 (germline): ENHRY, SYGVKD. V was shortened by 8 bases and J by 8 bases, with 10 bases between the two germline ends. This CDR3 contains 11 residues.